What follows describes a single TCR beta chain. What it binds is unknown. The ends were cut back, 4 bases at V and 4 bases at J, with 20 bases in the middle. This CDR3 region has 17 residues. CDR1 is KGHSH and CDR2 is LQKENI in the germline V gene. These data belong to a study of T cell responses to AZD1222 COVID-19 vaccine. Study-level results: At study baseline, merely more than 5 AZD1222 recipients were seropositive.

The method was immunoSEQ multiplex PCR; TCRdb's version includes in-frame clones alone and lacks a portion of them. The table records approximately 150,000 clones, approximately 90% of them present only once. The material was peripheral blood, obtained on day 0 of AZD1222 vaccination. This sequence was found in an adult in good health. This rearrangement joins TRBV18 to TRBJ1-3; no reliable D call. The CDR3 protein is CASSLTPGSPSGNTIYF. The CDR3 DNA sequence: TGTGCCAGCTCACTAACCCCCGGTAGCCCCTCGGGAAACACCATATATTTT.